Below are 30 T cell receptor beta chains sequenced from a single sample in a study of blood T cell repertoires in COVID-19. Only in-frame clones appear in the TCRdb table, and some are missing; sequencing was by immunoSEQ multiplex PCR. The data hold about 240,000 clones, with around 87% observed a single time. Material: peripheral blood. These receptors came from a man aged 55 to 70 who had recovered from COVID-19.

This clone appeared a single time. Distinct nucleotide sequences in the sample also encode this CDR3. The DNA for the CDR3 is TGCGCCAGCAGTGAACGGGGGTTAGCCAAAAACATTCAGTACTTC. This gives the protein CASSERGLAKNIQYF. The chain uses TRBV10-2 and TRBJ2-4, with D maybe TRBD2 (6 bases). Per the germline V gene, CDR1 is WSHSY and CDR2 is SAAADI. This CDR3 contains 15 residues. Trimming took 3 bases from V and 0 from J, leaving 9 bases between them.

This sequence joins TRBV15 and TRBJ2-1, with D unresolved. The germline gives CDR1 LNHNV, CDR2 YYDKDF (reference sequence). The CDR3 has 14 amino acids. V dropped 1 base and J dropped 7 bases, with 11 bases sitting between them. Written as DNA, the CDR3 is TGTGCCACCAGCAGAGCACGAGCCGGGAATGAGCAGTTCTTC. It yields the protein CATSRARAGNEQFF.

This clone was counted a single time. The chain carries TRBV5-3 and TRBJ2-3, with TRBD2 matching over 8 bases. TRBV5-3 is given ORF status, its function remaining uncertain. This CDR3 has 15 amino acids. Trimming removed 2 bases from V and 2 bases from J; junction bases left unmatched: 4. The CDR3 here is CARSFRGGSTDTQYF. The CDR3 nucleotides are TGTGCCAGAAGCTTTCGCGGGGGGTCCACAGATACGCAGTATTTT.

The chain combines TRBV6-5 with TRBJ1-2; 7 nucleotides align to TRBD1. CDR1 is MNHEY and CDR2 is SVGAGI in the germline V gene. The CDR3 consists of 15 residues. With V trimmed by 2 bases and J by 6 bases, 9 bases remained unmatched. In DNA form, the CDR3 reads TGTGCCAGCAGTTACCCAGAGGGGACAGAGCATGGCTACACCTTC. Translated, it gives CASSYPEGTEHGYTF.

This chain uses TRBV3-1 (or the pseudogene TRBV3-2) with TRBJ2-7, with TRBD1 matching over 11 bases. V lost 4 bases, J lost 3 bases, and 5 bases stayed unmatched. This CDR3 is built from 15 residues. Germline values: CDR1 LGHDT, CDR2 YNNKEL (reference sequence). CDR3 in amino acids: CASSPRDRGGYEQYV. CDR3 DNA: TGTGCCAGCAGCCCCCGGGACAGGGGGGGCTACGAGCAGTACGTC.

The J gene is TRBJ1-5, the V gene TRBV19, with TRBD1 matching over 10 bases. This CDR3 has 13 residues. The trim removed 7 bases at V and 9 bases at J, leaving 6 bases unmatched. Looked up from germline, CDR1 is LNHDA and CDR2 is SQIVND (reference sequence). Here the CDR3 reads CASTPGQGRPQHF. DNA of the CDR3: TGTGCCAGTACCCCGGGACAGGGGAGGCCCCAGCATTTT.

The V and J genes are TRBV25-1 and TRBJ2-5, with unresolved D. Trimming removed 1 base from V and 2 bases from J, with 8 bases in between. The germline CDR1 and CDR2 sequences are MGHDK and SYGVNS. The CDR3 sequence is 14 residues long. CDR3 protein: CASSEFGVQETQYF. DNA of the CDR3: TGTGCCAGCAGTGAATTCGGAGTTCAAGAGACCCAGTACTTC. The full variable domain, in which reference TRBV25-1 and TRBJ2-5 provide the parts outside the CDR3, is EADIYQTPRYLVIGTGKKITLECSQTMGHDKMYWYQQDPGMELHLIHYSYGVNSTEKGDLSSESTVSRIRTEHFPLTLESARPSHTSQYLCASSEFGVQETQYFGPGTRLLVL.

V usage is TRBV5-5 and J usage is TRBJ2-7; 9 bases match TRBD1. J gave up 9 bases and V 0 bases, and 7 bases lay outside the gene matches. CDR3 length: 14 amino acids. Looked up from germline, CDR1 is SGHKS and CDR2 is YYEKEE (reference sequence). CDR3 sequence (DNA): TGTGCCAGCAGCTTGGAACAGGGGGCAGCGGGGCAGTACGTC. Amino acid sequence: CASSLEQGAAGQYV.

The chain combines TRBV27 with TRBJ1-1; 8 bases map to TRBD1. CDR3 length equals 15 residues. Germline V gene sequence: CDR1 MNHEY, CDR2 SMNVEV (reference sequence). The junction had 7 bases not matched to a gene; V was cut back by 2 bases and J by 5 bases. CDR3 sequence (DNA): TGTGCCAGCAGTTTAACGAGACAGGGGATTACTGAAGCTTTCTTT. Its protein is CASSLTRQGITEAFF.

This rearrangement joins TRBV27 to TRBJ2-7; TRBD1 matches at 7 bases. Per the germline V gene, CDR1 is MNHEY and CDR2 is SMNVEV (reference sequence). The CDR3 runs to 15 residues. Trimming at V came to 0 bases and at J to 2 bases, leaving 4 bases not matched to a gene. DNA for the CDR3: TGTGCCAGCAGTTTATCGAAACAGGGGACCTACGAGCAGTACTTC. This codes for CASSLSKQGTYEQYF.

The chain joins TRBV5-1 to TRBJ2-1, with 10 bases that match TRBD1. V lost 5 bases, J lost 9 bases, and 11 bases stayed unmatched. The V gene's germline CDR1 is SGHRS and CDR2 YFSETQ. The CDR3 runs 15 residues. The CDR3 sequence is CASSMRQGARSEQFF. Here the CDR3 DNA reads TGCGCCAGCAGTATGAGACAGGGGGCGCGAAGTGAGCAGTTCTTC.

The genes are TRBV3-1 (or the pseudogene TRBV3-2) and TRBJ2-1; 7 positions agree with TRBD1. V lost 1 base and J lost 6; bases outside the gene matches: 6. The CDR3 is made up of 15 amino acids. The germline V gene encodes CDR1 LGHDT and CDR2 YNNKEL (reference sequence). CDR3 DNA sequence: TGTGCCAGCAGCCAAGTCCTAACAGGGGTCAATGAGCAGTTCTTC. Protein: CASSQVLTGVNEQFF.

The V call is TRBV24-1, the J call TRBJ2-7, with 10 bases matching TRBD1. This CDR3 has 15 amino acids. Germline V gene data show CDR1 as KGHDR and CDR2 as SFDVKD. V lost 4 bases and J lost 0; bases outside the gene matches: 2. DNA for the CDR3: TGTGCCACCAGTGAGGGGACAGGGGTCTCCTACGAGCAGTACGTC. This sequence encodes CATSEGTGVSYEQYV.

This chain links TRBV24-1 with TRBJ1-1; perhaps TRBD1 as D (6 bases). The CDR3 extends over 15 amino acids. Germline CDR1 reads KGHDR; CDR2 reads SFDVKD. V was cut by 6 bases and J by 5 bases, with 18 bases left in between. For the CDR3, the DNA is TGTGCCACCAGTTCGCAGGGAGAGGGGGGGACTGAAGCTTTCTTT. It translates to CATSSQGEGGTEAFF.

Only one count was recorded for this clone. The gene calls are TRBV12-3 or TRBV12-4 and TRBJ1-2, with a possible D match to TRBD1 (6 bases). V lost 6 bases and J 8 bases, leaving 16 bases between the germline ends. CDR3 length equals 13 residues. The CDR3 is CASSPTGFKGYTF. CDR3 DNA: TGTGCCAGCAGCCCCACAGGGTTTAAGGGCTACACCTTC.

The V call is TRBV12-3 or TRBV12-4, the J call TRBJ2-1; D remains unclear. Trimming cost V 4 bases and J 8 bases, with 12 bases left between them. The CDR3 loop spans 13 amino acids. This CDR3 is CASSSPPSDEQFF. Here the CDR3 DNA reads TGTGCCAGCAGTTCCCCCCCCTCGGATGAGCAGTTCTTC.

The chain joins TRBV3-1 (or the pseudogene TRBV3-2) to TRBJ1-2; TRBD1 matches at 7 bases. The CDR3 extends over 14 amino acids. CDR1 LGHDT and CDR2 YNNKEL come from the germline V gene (reference sequence). V was pared by 4 bases and J by 4 bases, with 6 bases of the junction left unmatched. The CDR3: CASSPKPGGYGYTF. CDR3 DNA sequence: TGTGCCAGCAGCCCCAAACCAGGGGGCTATGGCTACACCTTC.

A few counts support this clone. Within the sample, other DNA sequences also encode this same CDR3. The chain is built from TRBV3-1 (or the pseudogene TRBV3-2) and TRBJ2-3, with D possibly being TRBD2 (6 bases). The CDR3 has 14 amino acids. Trimming left V 2 bases short and J 2 bases short, with 8 bases between. Germline values: CDR1 LGHDT, CDR2 YNNKEL (reference sequence). CDR3 DNA: TGTGCCAGCAGCCAACGGGGGTCCACAGATACGCAGTATTTT. Its translation: CASSQRGSTDTQYF.

This clone was seen a single time. V and J are TRBV19 and TRBJ1-6; 7 bases align to TRBD1. The CDR3 loop spans 14 amino acids. In germline, CDR1 is LNHDA, CDR2 SQIVND (reference sequence). The J segment lost 7 bases and the V segment lost 6 bases, leaving 6 bases of the junction unmatched. CDR3 sequence: CASRSQGDNSPLHF. The CDR3 DNA sequence: TGTGCCAGTAGATCGCAGGGGGACAATTCACCCCTCCACTTT.

The V gene is TRBV9, the J gene TRBJ1-4; no reliable D call. In germline, CDR1 is SGDLS, CDR2 YYNGEE. V shed 2 bases and J shed 0 bases, with 5 bases lying between them. The CDR3 has 14 amino acids. CDR3 loop: CASSVKPTNEKLFF. The CDR3 nucleotides are TGTGCCAGCAGCGTTAAGCCAACTAATGAAAAACTGTTTTTT.

The CDR3 is CASRRAGEETQYF. CDR3 in DNA: TGTGCCAGCAGAAGGGCAGGGGAAGAGACCCAGTACTTC. The chain recombines TRBV3-1 (or the pseudogene TRBV3-2) with TRBJ2-5, with D possibly TRBD1 on 6 matching bases. This CDR3 is 13 amino acids long. The ends were cut back, 6 bases at V and 3 bases at J, with 11 bases in the middle. CDR1 is LGHDT and CDR2 is YNNKEL in the germline V gene (reference sequence).

This clone was seen a single time. The chain uses TRBV27 and TRBJ2-7; 8 bases are shared with TRBD2. The V gene's germline CDR1 is MNHEY and CDR2 SMNVEV (reference sequence). This CDR3 spans 18 amino acids. V was pared by 4 bases and J by 1 base, with 15 bases of the junction left unmatched. The CDR3 sequence: CASSWAPPPAGASYEQYF. In DNA, the CDR3 is TGTGCCAGCAGTTGGGCCCCCCCTCCAGCGGGGGCATCCTACGAGCAGTACTTC.

The genes are TRBV6-5 and TRBJ1-5; D is ambiguous. The germline gives CDR1 MNHEY, CDR2 SVGAGI. The CDR3 extends over 12 amino acids. V shed 5 bases and J shed 1 base, with 3 bases lying between them. The CDR3, as DNA: TGTGCCAGCAGTCTCAGCAATCAGCCCCAGCATTTT. This translates into CASSLSNQPQHF.

This chain joins TRBV6-5 and TRBJ2-3, with D possibly being TRBD2 (5 bases). Germline CDR1 is MNHEY and CDR2 is SVGAGI. Trimming cost V 6 bases and J 6 bases, with 19 bases left between them. CDR3 size: 15 residues. CDR3 in amino acids: CASSLDSNVGDTQYF. The CDR3 bases are TGTGCCAGCAGCCTGGACTCCAACGTGGGGGATACGCAGTATTTT.

The V gene is TRBV19, the J gene TRBJ1-5; 7 positions agree with TRBD1. The trim removed 6 bases at V and 11 bases at J, leaving 7 bases unmatched. The CDR3 sequence is 12 residues long. CDR1 and CDR2 (germline): LNHDA, SQIVND (reference sequence). DNA of the CDR3: TGTGCCAGTAGGGAACAGGGGCTAGCCCAGCATTTT. It encodes CASREQGLAQHF.

The chain is built from TRBV10-3 and TRBJ1-1; D remains ambiguous. V was cut by 4 bases and J by 4 bases, with 10 bases left in between. Germline V gene lookup returns CDR1 ENHRY and CDR2 SYGVKD. This CDR3 region has 13 residues. CDR3 nucleotides: TGTGCCATCAGTGGAGAATCGGGCACTGAAGCTTTCTTT. Its protein product is CAISGESGTEAFF.

The chain combines TRBV5-1 with TRBJ1-4; 7 bases are a match to TRBD1. Trimming at V came to 4 bases and at J to 8 bases, leaving 8 bases not matched to a gene. The CDR3 extends over 14 amino acids. From germline, CDR1 is SGHRS and CDR2 YFSETQ. CDR3: CASSDGTEGEKLFF. The CDR3 DNA is TGCGCCAGCAGCGACGGGACAGAAGGGGAAAAACTGTTTTTT.

This sequence joins TRBV19 and TRBJ1-6; TRBD1 aligns across 9 bases. CDR1 and CDR2 (germline): LNHDA, SQIVND (reference sequence). This CDR3 contains 19 residues. V was clipped by 6 bases and J by 0 bases; unmatched bases: 12. In DNA form, the CDR3 reads TGTGCCAGTAGCTCGGACAGGGGCTACGAAAGCTCCTATAATTCACCCCTCCACTTT. Residues: CASSSDRGYESSYNSPLHF.

This clone was seen at least ten times. The chain joins TRBV14 to TRBJ1-6, with D perhaps matching TRBD1 (5 bases). V shed 2 bases and J shed 7 bases, with 9 bases lying between them. CDR1 is SGHDN and CDR2 is FVKESK in the germline V gene. CDR3 length equals 14 residues. This CDR3 reads CASSQSGANSPLHF. The CDR3 region has the DNA TGTGCCAGCAGCCAAAGCGGGGCAAATTCACCCCTCCACTTT.

The chain links TRBV18 to TRBJ2-1; 7 bases align to TRBD1. Germline trimming cut 0 bases from V and 6 bases from J; bases unmatched to any gene: 2. Per germline, CDR1 KGHSH and CDR2 LQKENI. The CDR3 is made up of 14 amino acids. CDR3 DNA: TGTGCCAGCTCACCACCGACAGGGAGCAATGAGCAGTTCTTC. It specifies CASSPPTGSNEQFF.